This is a list of T cell receptor beta chains from one sample in a study of shared clonotypes between healthy human individuals. Only in-frame clones appear in the TCRdb table, and some are missing; sequencing was by immunoSEQ multiplex PCR. The profile covers about 800,000 clones, with approximately 96% appearing a single time and about 0.21% taken by the ten largest. The sequencing input was naive CD8+ T cells sorted from blood. Receptors were obtained from a man in his thirties or forties in good health. The CDR3 runs from the conserved cysteine through the conserved F or W. Each record gives: J gene, clone size, D gene, V gene, CDR3 protein, CDR3 DNA. The D gene is left open where the match is weak. Rows may omit the clone size; those that give it use once, few, many or a size class.

TRBJ1-5,-,-,TRBV27,CASRQTSSNQPQHF,TGTGCCAGCAGGCAGACAAGTAGCAATCAGCCCCAGCATTTT
TRBJ2-5,once,TRBD2,TRBV27,CASSLVGRAGETQYF,TGTGCCAGCAGTTTAGTCGGGAGGGCCGGAGAGACCCAGTACTTC
TRBJ2-7,-,TRBD2,TRBV28,CASSSLAGVGEQYF,TGTGCCAGCAGTTCCCTAGCGGGAGTCGGCGAGCAGTACTTC
TRBJ2-7,-,TRBD1,TRBV7-9,CASSLPGQGYEQYF,TGTGCCAGCAGCTTACCCGGACAGGGCTACGAGCAGTACTTC
TRBJ2-1,-,-,TRBV11-2,CASSLGRYNEQFF,TGTGCCAGCAGCTTAGGACGGTACAATGAGCAGTTCTTC
TRBJ2-3,-,-,TRBV29-1,CSVEYLGQNTDTQYF,TGCAGCGTTGAATATCTTGGCCAAAATACAGATACGCAGTATTTT
TRBJ2-7,-,-,TRBV9,CASSVGGRSEQYF,TGTGCCAGCAGCGTGGGCGGGCGGAGCGAGCAGTACTTC
TRBJ1-4,once,-,TRBV28,CASRRSPGARAEKLFF,TGTGCCAGCCGAAGAAGTCCAGGGGCGCGGGCTGAAAAACTGTTTTTT
TRBJ2-7,-,TRBD2,TRBV10-2,CASSEGRAYEQYF,TGCGCCAGCAGTGAAGGGAGGGCCTACGAGCAGTACTTC
TRBJ2-2,few,-,TRBV30,CAWSVGFTGELFF,TGTGCCTGGAGTGTGGGATTTACCGGGGAGCTGTTTTTT
TRBJ2-1,-,TRBD2,TRBV28,CASSWGLAGYNEQFF,TGTGCCAGCAGTTGGGGACTAGCGGGCTACAATGAGCAGTTCTTC
TRBJ1-5,-,-,TRBV7-9,CASSLARGREQPQHF,TGTGCCAGCAGCTTAGCGCGTGGCAGGGAGCAGCCCCAGCATTTT
TRBJ2-7,-,-,TRBV27,CASRTDTSYEQYF,TGTGCCAGCAGGACTGACACCTCCTACGAGCAGTACTTC
TRBJ2-7,-,-,TRBV6-1,CASSDAGSGPTYEQYF,TGTGCCAGCAGTGATGCAGGGTCCGGGCCAACCTACGAGCAGTACTTC
TRBJ2-7,-,-,TRBV25-1,CASASGSYEQYF,TGTGCCAGCGCCTCAGGCTCATACGAGCAGTACTTC
TRBJ2-2,-,-,TRBV6-5,CASSYRVPGELFF,TGTGCCAGCAGTTATCGGGTCCCCGGGGAGCTGTTTTTT
TRBJ2-1,once,TRBD2,TRBV2,CASTLGFAGEYLSYNEQFF,TGTGCCAGCACCCTAGGTTTTGCGGGAGAGTATCTCTCCTACAATGAGCAGTTCTTC
TRBJ1-3,once,TRBD1,TRBV11-2,CASSRDSNSGNTIYF,TGTGCCAGCAGCCGGGACAGCAACTCTGGAAACACCATATATTTT
TRBJ2-3,-,-,TRBV11-2,CASSSSDTQYF,TGTGCCAGCAGCTCGTCAGATACGCAGTATTTT
TRBJ2-7,-,-,TRBV5-8,CASRMGGEQYF,TGTGCCAGCAGGATGGGAGGCGAGCAGTACTTC
TRBJ2-7,-,-,TRBV13,CASSLVSYEQYF,TGTGCCAGCAGCTTAGTTTCCTACGAGCAGTACTTC
TRBJ1-2,-,-,TRBV6-5,CASSYSRTKGYTF,TGTGCCAGCAGTTACTCTCGGACGAAAGGCTACACCTTC
TRBJ2-1,-,TRBD2,TRBV2,CASSETSGGGITYNEQFF,TGTGCCAGCAGTGAGACTAGCGGGGGAGGGATTACCTACAATGAGCAGTTCTTC
TRBJ2-3,few,TRBD2,TRBV7-8,CASSLELAGNTDTQYF,TGTGCCAGCAGCTTAGAGCTAGCGGGAAACACAGATACGCAGTATTTT
TRBJ2-3,-,TRBD1,TRBV27,CASSWDRGQQYF,TGTGCCAGCAGCTGGGACAGGGGGCAGCAGTATTTT
TRBJ1-2,-,TRBD1,TRBV4-1,CASSQEGTGQGDGYTF,TGCGCCAGCAGCCAAGAGGGCACGGGACAGGGCGATGGCTACACCTTC
TRBJ2-2,-,-,TRBV7-9,CASSTGIELFF,TGTGCCAGCAGTACAGGGATCGAGCTGTTTTTT
TRBJ2-1,once,-,TRBV29-1,CSVEFLRGEQFF,TGCAGCGTTGAATTTCTACGAGGCGAGCAGTTCTTC
TRBJ1-3,once,-,TRBV14,CATSSSDTGGNTIYF,TGTGCCACCAGCAGCTCGGACACGGGGGGAAACACCATATATTTT
TRBJ2-3,-,-,TRBV27,CASSFFGGGHTQYF,TGTGCCAGCAGTTTTTTTGGCGGTGGCCATACGCAGTATTTT
TRBJ1-2,once,TRBD1,TRBV25-1,CASRGYRGGYTF,TGTGCCAGCCGCGGTTACAGGGGTGGCTACACCTTC
TRBJ2-7,-,-,TRBV11-3,CASSSNGLGMSSYEQYF,TGTGCCAGCAGCTCAAACGGACTGGGAATGAGCTCCTACGAGCAGTACTTC
TRBJ1-5,-,-,TRBV15,CATSRDRQGRQPQHF,TGTGCCACCAGCAGAGATCGGCAGGGACGTCAGCCCCAGCATTTT
TRBJ2-1,-,TRBD2,TRBV7-9,CASSSQEGGRGYNEQFF,TGTGCCAGCAGTTCTCAGGAGGGCGGGAGGGGGTACAATGAGCAGTTCTTC
TRBJ2-7,once,-,TRBV5-4,CATALGRGGSYEQYF,TGTGCCACTGCCTTAGGCCGCGGTGGCTCCTACGAGCAGTACTTC
TRBJ2-7,-,-,TRBV7-6,CASSDAGSYEQYF,TGTGCCAGCAGCGACGCAGGGTCCTACGAGCAGTACTTC
TRBJ2-5,-,-,TRBV7-6,CASSTWRETQYF,TGTGCCAGCAGTACATGGAGGGAGACCCAGTACTTC
TRBJ2-5,-,TRBD2,TRBV27,CASSLYPGLAGDQETQYF,TGTGCCAGCAGTTTATATCCCGGTCTGGCGGGAGATCAAGAGACCCAGTACTTC
TRBJ2-2,-,-,TRBV23-1,CASSRPLGRVANTGELFF,TGCGCCAGCAGTCGGCCTCTTGGGCGGGTCGCGAACACCGGGGAGCTGTTTTTT
TRBJ1-5,-,TRBD1,TRBV7-9,CASSPSDRGSQPQHF,TGTGCCAGCAGCCCGTCGGACAGGGGGTCTCAGCCCCAGCATTTT
TRBJ1-2,-,TRBD1,TRBV5-1,CASSLSGGDGYTF,TGCGCCAGCAGCTTGTCAGGGGGTGATGGCTACACCTTC
TRBJ2-7,-,-,TRBV5-1,CASSLYPLRYEQYF,TGCGCCAGCAGCTTGTATCCTTTAAGGTACGAGCAGTACTTC
TRBJ2-1,-,-,TRBV6-1,CASQRGIEQFF,TGTGCCTCTCAGAGGGGGATTGAGCAGTTCTTC
TRBJ1-1,-,-,TRBV11-3,CASSDGQNTEAFF,TGTGCCAGCAGCGATGGACAGAACACTGAAGCTTTCTTT
TRBJ2-7,-,-,TRBV5-1,CASSSVSGSSYEQYF,TGCGCCAGCAGCTCCGTGAGCGGTAGCTCCTACGAGCAGTACTTC
TRBJ2-7,-,-,TRBV7-2,CASSWGFRYEQYF,TGTGCCAGCAGCTGGGGGTTCCGCTACGAGCAGTACTTC
TRBJ1-1,-,-,TRBV7-8,CASSFSTGSEAFF,TGTGCCAGCAGCTTCTCTACGGGGAGTGAAGCTTTCTTT
TRBJ2-7,few,TRBD1,TRBV29-1,CSVQGTGGGEYYEQYF,TGCAGCGTTCAAGGGACAGGTGGAGGTGAATACTACGAGCAGTACTTC